These T cell receptor beta chains were read from a single sample in a study of blood T cell repertoires in COVID-19. The repertoire was sequenced with immunoSEQ multiplex PCR; TCRdb's copy has only in-frame clones and lacks some. The sample has around 310,000 clones, around 87% seen once. The sequenced material came from peripheral blood. The receptors were gathered from a woman aged 40 to 55 with COVID-19, enrolled during active disease. The conserved cysteine and the conserved F or W are not part of the CDR3 here. The size of a clone is reported for some rows only, either as once, few or many, or as a class for expanded clones.

size: -
V: TRBV27
J: TRBJ1-2
CDR3: ASSLLGQVEGYT

size: -
V: TRBV4-3
J: TRBJ1-2
CDR3: ASSRSTGFGPGYT

size: -
V: TRBV7-9
J: TRBJ1-1
CDR3: ASRYGGPNTEAF

size: -
V: TRBV7-9
J: TRBJ1-1
CDR3: ASSRGTGGWTEAF

size: -
V: TRBV30
J: TRBJ1-4
CDR3: AWRPISAGEKLF

size: few
V: TRBV27
J: TRBJ1-1
CDR3: ASSLWGTGEAF

size: -
V: TRBV27
J: TRBJ2-2
CDR3: ASSLSSSGRFGELF

size: -
V: TRBV28
J: TRBJ1-5
CDR3: ASSPALPGRGNQPQH

size: few
V: TRBV5-1
J: TRBJ1-5
CDR3: ASSPGQGGQPQH

size: -
V: TRBV5-1
J: TRBJ2-7
CDR3: ASTLAGVPYEQY

size: -
V: TRBV7-9
J: TRBJ1-5
CDR3: ASSLDADSNQPQH

size: -
V: TRBV2
J: TRBJ2-1
CDR3: ATCGPGRNFCNEQF

size: -
V: TRBV5-1
J: TRBJ1-2
CDR3: ASSLGGTGPTRNYGYT

size: few
V: TRBV3-1/TRBV3-2
J: TRBJ2-3
CDR3: ASSQRSSGDTQY